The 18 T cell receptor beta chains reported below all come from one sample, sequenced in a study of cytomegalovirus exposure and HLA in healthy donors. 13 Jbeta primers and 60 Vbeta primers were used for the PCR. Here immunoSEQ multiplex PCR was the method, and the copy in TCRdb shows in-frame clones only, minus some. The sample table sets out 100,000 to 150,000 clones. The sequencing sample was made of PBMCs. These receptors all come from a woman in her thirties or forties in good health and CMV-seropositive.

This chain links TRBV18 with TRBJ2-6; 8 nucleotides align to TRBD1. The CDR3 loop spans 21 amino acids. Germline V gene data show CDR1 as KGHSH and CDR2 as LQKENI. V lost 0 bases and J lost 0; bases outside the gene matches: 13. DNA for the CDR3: TGTGCCAGCTCACCACCAGCAGGGGGCGCCGGGTGGAGCTCTGGGGCCAACGTCCTGACTTTC. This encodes CASSPPAGGAGWSSGANVLTF.

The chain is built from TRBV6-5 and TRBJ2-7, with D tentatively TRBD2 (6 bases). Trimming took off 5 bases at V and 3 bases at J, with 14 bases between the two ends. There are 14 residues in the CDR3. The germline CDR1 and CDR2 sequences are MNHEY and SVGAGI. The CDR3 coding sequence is TGTGCCAGCAGTCGGGCTAGCGCTCTCTACGAGCAGTACTTC. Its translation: CASSRASALYEQYF.

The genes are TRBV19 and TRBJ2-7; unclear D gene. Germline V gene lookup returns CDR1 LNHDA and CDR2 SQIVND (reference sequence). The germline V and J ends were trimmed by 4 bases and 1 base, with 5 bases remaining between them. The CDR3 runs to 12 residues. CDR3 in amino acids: CASSSTSYEQYF. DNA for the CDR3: TGTGCCAGTAGTAGCACTTCCTACGAGCAGTACTTC.

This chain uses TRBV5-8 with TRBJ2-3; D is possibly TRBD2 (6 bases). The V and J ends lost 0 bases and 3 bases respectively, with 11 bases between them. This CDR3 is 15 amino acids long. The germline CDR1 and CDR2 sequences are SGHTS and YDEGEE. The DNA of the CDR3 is TGTGCCAGCAGCTTGGCTCGGGGGTTTACAGATACGCAGTATTTT. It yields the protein CASSLARGFTDTQYF.

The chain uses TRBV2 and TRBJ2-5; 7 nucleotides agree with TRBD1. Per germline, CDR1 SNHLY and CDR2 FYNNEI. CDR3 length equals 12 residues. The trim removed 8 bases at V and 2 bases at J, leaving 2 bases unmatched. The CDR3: CASEGQQETQYF. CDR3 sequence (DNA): TGTGCCAGCGAGGGACAGCAAGAGACCCAGTACTTC. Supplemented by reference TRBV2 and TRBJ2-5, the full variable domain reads EPEVTQTPSHQVTQMGQEVILRCVPISNHLYFYWYRQILGQKVEFLVSFYNNEISEKSEIFDDQFSVERPDGSNFTLKIRSTKLEDSAMYFCASEGQQETQYFGPGTRLLVL.

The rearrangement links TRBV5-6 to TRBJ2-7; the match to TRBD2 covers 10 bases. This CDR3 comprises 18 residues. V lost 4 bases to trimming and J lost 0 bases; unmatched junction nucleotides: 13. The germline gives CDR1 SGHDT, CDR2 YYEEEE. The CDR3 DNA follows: TGTGCCAGCAGCAAGGGACTAGCGCAAATAAGGAGCTCCTACGAGCAGTACTTC. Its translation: CASSKGLAQIRSSYEQYF. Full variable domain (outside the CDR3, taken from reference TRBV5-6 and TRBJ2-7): DAGVTQSPTHLIKTRGQQVTLRCSPKSGHDTVSWYQQALGQGPQFIFQYYEEEERQRGNFPDRFSGHQFPNYSSELNVNALLLGDSALYLCASSKGLAQIRSSYEQYFGPGTRLTVT.

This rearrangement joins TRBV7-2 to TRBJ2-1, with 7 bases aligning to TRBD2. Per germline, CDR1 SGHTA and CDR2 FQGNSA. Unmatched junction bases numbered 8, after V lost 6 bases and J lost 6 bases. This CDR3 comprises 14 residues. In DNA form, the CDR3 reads TGTGCCAGCAGGCGGCGGGAGATATTCAATGAGCAGTTCTTC. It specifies CASRRREIFNEQFF.

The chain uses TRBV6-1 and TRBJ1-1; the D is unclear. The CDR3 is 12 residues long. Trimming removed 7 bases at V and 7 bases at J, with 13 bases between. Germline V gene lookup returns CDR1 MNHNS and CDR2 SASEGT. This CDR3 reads CASIAIPFEAFF. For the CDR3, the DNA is TGTGCCAGCATAGCAATCCCTTTTGAAGCTTTCTTT.

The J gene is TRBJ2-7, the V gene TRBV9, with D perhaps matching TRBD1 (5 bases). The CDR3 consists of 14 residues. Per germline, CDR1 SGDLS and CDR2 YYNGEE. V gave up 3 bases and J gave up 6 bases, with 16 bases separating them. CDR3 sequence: CASSGRQITGEQYF. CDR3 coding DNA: TGTGCCAGCAGCGGGAGACAGATTACGGGCGAGCAGTACTTC.

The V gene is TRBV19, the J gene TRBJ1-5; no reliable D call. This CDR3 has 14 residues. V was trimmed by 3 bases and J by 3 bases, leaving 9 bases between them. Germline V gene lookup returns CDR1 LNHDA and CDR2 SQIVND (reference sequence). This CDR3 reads CASSIQEANQPQHF. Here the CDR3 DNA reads TGTGCCAGTAGTATTCAGGAGGCCAATCAGCCCCAGCATTTT.

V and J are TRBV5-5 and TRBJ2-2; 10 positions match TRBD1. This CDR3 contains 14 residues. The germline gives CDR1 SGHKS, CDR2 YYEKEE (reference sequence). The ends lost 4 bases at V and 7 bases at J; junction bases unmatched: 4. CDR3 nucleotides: TGTGCCAGCAGCCCGACAGGGGGCAGCGGGGAGCTGTTTTTT. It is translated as CASSPTGGSGELFF.

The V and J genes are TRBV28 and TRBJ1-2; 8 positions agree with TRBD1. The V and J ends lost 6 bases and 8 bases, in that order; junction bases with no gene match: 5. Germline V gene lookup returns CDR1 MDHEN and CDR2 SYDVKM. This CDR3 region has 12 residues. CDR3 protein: CASRQTGEGYTF. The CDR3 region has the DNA TGTGCCAGCAGGCAGACAGGGGAAGGCTACACCTTC.

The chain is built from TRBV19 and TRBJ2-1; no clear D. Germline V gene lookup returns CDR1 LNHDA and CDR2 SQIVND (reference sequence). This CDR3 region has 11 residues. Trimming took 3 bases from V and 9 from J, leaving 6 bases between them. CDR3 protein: CASSILSEQFF. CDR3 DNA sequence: TGTGCCAGTAGTATTTTGAGTGAGCAGTTCTTC.

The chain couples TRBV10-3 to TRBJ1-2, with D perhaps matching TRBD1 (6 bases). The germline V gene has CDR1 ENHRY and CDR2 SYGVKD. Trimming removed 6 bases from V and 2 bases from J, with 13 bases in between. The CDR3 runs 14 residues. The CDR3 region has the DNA TGTGCCATCAGGCGACAGGCTGAGAACTATGGCTACACCTTC. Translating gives CAIRRQAENYGYTF.

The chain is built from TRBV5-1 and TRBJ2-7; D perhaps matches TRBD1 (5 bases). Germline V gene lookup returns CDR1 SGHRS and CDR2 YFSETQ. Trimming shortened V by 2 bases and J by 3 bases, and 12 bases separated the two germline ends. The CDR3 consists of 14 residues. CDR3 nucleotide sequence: TGCGCCAGCAGCTTAAGGGGTCCCAACTACGAGCAGTACTTC. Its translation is CASSLRGPNYEQYF.

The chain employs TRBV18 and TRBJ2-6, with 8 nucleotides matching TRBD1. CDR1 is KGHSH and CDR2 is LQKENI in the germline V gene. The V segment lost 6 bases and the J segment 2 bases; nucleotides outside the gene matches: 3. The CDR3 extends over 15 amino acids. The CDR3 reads CASSSQGAGANVLTF. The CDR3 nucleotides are TGTGCCAGCTCGTCACAGGGGGCTGGGGCCAACGTCCTGACTTTC.

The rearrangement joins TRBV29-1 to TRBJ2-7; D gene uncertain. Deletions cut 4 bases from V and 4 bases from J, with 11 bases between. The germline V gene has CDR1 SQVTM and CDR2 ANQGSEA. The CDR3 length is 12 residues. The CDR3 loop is CSVGDTLYEQYF. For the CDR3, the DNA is TGCAGCGTTGGCGACACCCTTTACGAGCAGTACTTC.

This CDR3 is CASSRMSRPSAGSPLHF. The CDR3 DNA sequence: TGTGCCAGTAGCCGAATGTCGCGGCCGTCTGCTGGTTCACCCCTCCACTTT. J is TRBJ1-6 and V is TRBV19; D is unresolved. CDR3 size: 17 residues. Germline CDR1 LNHDA, CDR2 SQIVND (reference sequence). Trimming left V 6 bases short and J 9 bases short, with 24 bases between.